The rows below give T cell receptor beta chains drawn from one sample of a study of T cells in Graves' hyperthyroidism and ophthalmopathy. TCRdb ran MiXCR on the multiplex PCR reads and lists one entry per CDR3 protein. The sample has 800,000 or so distinct CDR3 sequences; 38% are singletons. The sequencing sample was made of blood. Receptors originate from a man younger than 35 with Graves' hyperthyroidism. Each CDR3 is given with its conserved first and last residue. The D gene is left open where the match is weak. Only some rows state a clone size, as once, few, many or a class for expanded clones.

CDR3 length: 16; J gene: TRBJ1-1; V gene: TRBV12-5; D gene: NA; clone size: NA; CDR3 DNA: TGTGCTAGTGGTTTTGGCAGGGAATTGGAGGACACTGAAGCTTTCTTT; CDR3 protein: CASGFGRELEDTEAFF
CDR3 length: 14; J gene: TRBJ1-1; V gene: TRBV5-1; D gene: TRBD1; clone size: NA; CDR3 DNA: TGCGCCAGCAGCTCAACAGGGGACGACACTGAAGCTTTCTTT; CDR3 protein: CASSSTGDDTEAFF
CDR3 length: 13; J gene: TRBJ1-2; V gene: TRBV20-1; D gene: TRBD1; clone size: NA; CDR3 DNA: TGCAGTGCCGGCTCCGGGACAGGGAATGGCTACACCTTC; CDR3 protein: CSAGSGTGNGYTF
CDR3 length: 14; J gene: TRBJ1-2; V gene: TRBV12-3/TRBV12-4; D gene: NA; clone size: many; CDR3 DNA: TGTGCCAGCAGTCCATGGACAGACAACTATGGCTACACCTTC; CDR3 protein: CASSPWTDNYGYTF
CDR3 length: 13; J gene: TRBJ1-1; V gene: TRBV25-1; D gene: NA; clone size: NA; CDR3 DNA: TGTGCTAGAGCTGGGGGGCCTACGACTGAAGCTTTCTTT; CDR3 protein: CARAGGPTTEAFF
CDR3 length: 13; J gene: TRBJ1-1; V gene: TRBV6-5; D gene: NA; clone size: NA; CDR3 DNA: TGTGCCAGCTTCCTTACAGGGAACACTGAAGCTTTCTTT; CDR3 protein: CASFLTGNTEAFF
CDR3 length: 15; J gene: TRBJ1-5; V gene: TRBV5-1; D gene: NA; clone size: few; CDR3 DNA: TGCGCCAGCAGCTTGGATGGCGGGGGGAGGCAGCCCCAGCATTTT; CDR3 protein: CASSLDGGGRQPQHF
CDR3 length: 14; J gene: TRBJ2-7; V gene: TRBV6-1; D gene: NA; clone size: few; CDR3 DNA: TGTGCCAGCAGTGAAGGACCAGGGTACGACGAGCAGTACTTC; CDR3 protein: CASSEGPGYDEQYF
CDR3 length: 15; J gene: TRBJ1-5; V gene: TRBV7-2; D gene: NA; clone size: NA; CDR3 DNA: TGTGCCAGCAGCTTAGATATCGGGGGCGGTCAGCCCCAGCATTTT; CDR3 protein: CASSLDIGGGQPQHF
CDR3 length: 16; J gene: TRBJ1-1; V gene: TRBV2; D gene: TRBD1; clone size: many; CDR3 DNA: TGTGCCAGCAGCGCTGACAGGGACCTAGTGAACACTGAAGCTTTCTTT; CDR3 protein: CASSADRDLVNTEAFF
CDR3 length: 13; J gene: TRBJ1-1; V gene: TRBV9; D gene: NA; clone size: many; CDR3 DNA: TGTGCCAGCAACCAAGGGGGGAGCACTGAAGCTTTCTTT; CDR3 protein: CASNQGGSTEAFF
CDR3 length: 17; J gene: TRBJ2-2; V gene: TRBV9; D gene: NA; clone size: NA; CDR3 DNA: TGTGCCAGCAGCGTAGATGTTGGGGTAGAGTACACCGGGGAGCTGTTTTTT; CDR3 protein: CASSVDVGVEYTGELFF
CDR3 length: 18; J gene: TRBJ2-6; V gene: TRBV4-1; D gene: NA; clone size: NA; CDR3 DNA: TGCGCCAGCAGCCAAGTGGGCAGCCCAGTCTCTGGGGCCAACGTCCTGACTTTC; CDR3 protein: CASSQVGSPVSGANVLTF
CDR3 length: 14; J gene: TRBJ2-3; V gene: TRBV2; D gene: NA; clone size: NA; CDR3 DNA: TGTGCCAGCAGTGAAGCGGCCGACATAGATACGCAGTATTTT; CDR3 protein: CASSEAADIDTQYF
CDR3 length: 14; J gene: TRBJ2-2; V gene: TRBV12-3/TRBV12-4; D gene: NA; clone size: few; CDR3 DNA: TGTGCCAGCAGACCCGGACCGAACACCGGGGAGCTGTTTTTT; CDR3 protein: CASRPGPNTGELFF
CDR3 length: 15; J gene: TRBJ2-7; V gene: TRBV2; D gene: TRBD2; clone size: NA; CDR3 DNA: TGTGCCAGCAGTGAAACCGGGACTACCTCCTACGAGCAGTACTTC; CDR3 protein: CASSETGTTSYEQYF
CDR3 length: 15; J gene: TRBJ2-7; V gene: TRBV4-1; D gene: NA; clone size: few; CDR3 DNA: TGCGCCAGCAGCCAAGTCGCTTCCGGGAACTACGAGCAGTACTTC; CDR3 protein: CASSQVASGNYEQYF
CDR3 length: 15; J gene: TRBJ2-2; V gene: TRBV7-2; D gene: NA; clone size: NA; CDR3 DNA: TGTGCCAGCAGCCAAGATGGCCCTACGAGCGGGGAGCTGTTTTTT; CDR3 protein: CASSQDGPTSGELFF
CDR3 length: 16; J gene: TRBJ2-7; V gene: TRBV15; D gene: NA; clone size: NA; CDR3 DNA: TGTGCCACCAGCAGAGCCCAACAGGGCCTCTCCTACGAGCAGTACTTC; CDR3 protein: CATSRAQQGLSYEQYF
CDR3 length: 15; J gene: TRBJ1-1; V gene: TRBV9; D gene: TRBD1; clone size: NA; CDR3 DNA: TGTGCCAGCAGCCAAGCCGGGACAGGGGCCACTGAAGCTTTCTTT; CDR3 protein: CASSQAGTGATEAFF
CDR3 length: 17; J gene: TRBJ2-2; V gene: TRBV7-6; D gene: NA; clone size: once; CDR3 DNA: TGTGCCAGCAGCCCGCGGCCAGGGGGACTGAACACCGGGGAGCTGTTTTTT; CDR3 protein: CASSPRPGGLNTGELFF
CDR3 length: 17; J gene: TRBJ2-6; V gene: TRBV29-1; D gene: NA; clone size: NA; CDR3 DNA: TGCAGCGCTGACCCTTCCGGGACGAGCTCTGGGGCCAACGTCCTGACTTTC; CDR3 protein: CSADPSGTSSGANVLTF
CDR3 length: 13; J gene: TRBJ2-7; V gene: TRBV29-1; D gene: TRBD2; clone size: NA; CDR3 DNA: TGCAGCGCCGGGACTAGCGGTCTCTACGAGCAGTACTTC; CDR3 protein: CSAGTSGLYEQYF
CDR3 length: 14; J gene: TRBJ1-6; V gene: TRBV15; D gene: NA; clone size: NA; CDR3 DNA: TGTGCCACCAGCACTCTCAGGGATAATTCACCCCTCCACTTT; CDR3 protein: CATSTLRDNSPLHF
CDR3 length: 14; J gene: TRBJ2-7; V gene: TRBV12-3/TRBV12-4; D gene: NA; clone size: NA; CDR3 DNA: TGTGCCAGCAGTACTCGGAGAGGTACCTACGAGCAGTACTTC; CDR3 protein: CASSTRRGTYEQYF
CDR3 length: 10; J gene: TRBJ1-2; V gene: TRBV2; D gene: NA; clone size: NA; CDR3 DNA: TGTGCCAGCAGTGATAACGGCTACACCTTC; CDR3 protein: CASSDNGYTF
CDR3 length: 18; J gene: TRBJ2-6; V gene: TRBV7-9; D gene: TRBD1; clone size: NA; CDR3 DNA: TGCGCCAGCAGCCCCCCTAGACAGGGAATTACTGGGGCCAACGTCCTGACTTTC; CDR3 protein: CASSPPRQGITGANVLTF